This passage covers 20 T cell receptor beta chains from one sample sequenced in a study of CD8+CD57+ T cells in acquired aplastic anemia. The use of genomic DNA as template underpinned the TCR beta VDJ and CDR3 profiling. MiXCR, run by TCRdb on the reads, gives a single entry per CDR3 protein. This table holds 180,000 or so distinct CDR3 sequences, about half found once. Sequencing involved patients with CD8+CD57+ cell expansion previously shown by flow cytometry. Sequenced material: sorted CD4+, CD8+, or CD8+CD57+ T cells (not recorded which) from PBMCs. The receptors come from a human donor with aplastic anemia.

DNA for the CDR3: TGCAGTGCTAGAATAGACAGGGAGACAGATACGCAGTATTTT. The encoded protein is CSARIDRETDTQYF. The rearrangement uses TRBV20-1 and TRBJ2-3; 7 bases align to TRBD1. Germline V gives CDR1 DFQATT, CDR2 SNEGSKA (reference sequence). CDR3 size: 14 residues. With V trimmed by 2 bases and J by 3 bases, 5 bases remained unmatched.

The V gene is TRBV2, the J gene TRBJ2-1, with TRBD2 matching over 8 bases. This CDR3 is built from 15 residues. The trim removed 6 bases at V and 0 bases at J, leaving 4 bases unmatched. Germline V gene data show CDR1 as SNHLY and CDR2 as FYNNEI. The CDR3 sequence: CASSGSGASYNEQFF. The CDR3, as DNA: TGTGCCAGCAGCGGTAGCGGGGCCTCCTACAATGAGCAGTTCTTC.

This chain joins TRBV4-2 and TRBJ2-7; 10 bases line up with TRBD2. Germline CDR1 is LGHNA and CDR2 is YNFKEQ. Trimming removed 0 bases from V and 4 bases from J; junction bases left unmatched: 6. The CDR3 spans 16 residues. CDR3 in DNA: TGTGCCAGCAGCCAAGATTCTTCTAGCGGGGGTTACGAGCAGTACTTC. This codes for CASSQDSSSGGYEQYF.

This chain connects TRBV20-1 to TRBJ2-1; a weak D match, TRBD1 (5 bases). Germline lookup yields CDR1 DFQATT and CDR2 SNEGSKA (reference sequence). The CDR3 extends over 12 amino acids. The ends were cut back, 6 bases at V and 6 bases at J, with 12 bases in the middle. The CDR3 DNA follows: TGCAGTGCCACAGACAGAGGCAATGAGCAGTTCTTC. Amino acids: CSATDRGNEQFF.

This clonotype was counted ten times or more. The chain links TRBV5-4 to TRBJ1-4; tentative D call: TRBD1 (5 bases). This CDR3 region has 12 residues. Germline V gene sequence: CDR1 SGHNT, CDR2 YYREEE (reference sequence). V lost 0 bases and J lost 13, with 10 bases in between. This chain's CDR3 is CASSLASGRLFF. DNA for the CDR3: TGTGCCAGCAGCTTGGCGTCAGGGAGACTGTTTTTT.

This clonotype was recorded a few times. This chain connects TRBV7-3 to TRBJ1-1; D not resolved. CDR1 and CDR2 from the germline V gene are SGHTA and FQGTGA. The CDR3 is 13 residues long. The V end was cut by 5 bases, the J end by 0 bases, with 7 bases between. CDR3 DNA sequence: TGTGCCAGCAGCGCCTCGCTGAACACTGAAGCTTTCTTT. Protein sequence: CASSASLNTEAFF.

V is TRBV10-3 and J is TRBJ1-2, with TRBD1 identical over 12 bases. In germline, CDR1 is ENHRY, CDR2 SYGVKD. Losses at the gene ends were 10 bases for V and 10 bases for J; bases not matched to a gene: 10. The CDR3 loop spans 13 amino acids. The CDR3 coding sequence is TGTGCCAGCAGAACCGGGACAGGGGGCGACTACACCTTC. Its translation: CASRTGTGGDYTF.

This clonotype has a count of ten or more. The V gene is TRBV20-1, the J gene TRBJ2-7; 7 bases are shared with TRBD2. The V and J ends lost 0 bases and 7 bases, in that order; junction bases with no gene match: 12. CDR3 length equals 15 residues. From germline, CDR1 is DFQATT and CDR2 SNEGSKA (reference sequence). The CDR3 loop is CSARDLTGGKIEQYF. In DNA form, the CDR3 reads TGCAGTGCTAGAGATTTAACCGGGGGGAAAATAGAGCAGTACTTC.

In the case of this clonotype: Germline is not matched at one junction end, which may reflect a read error. This chain links TRBV11-2 with TRBJ2-7; D may be TRBD2 (6 bases). The germline CDR1 and CDR2 sequences are SGHAT and FQNNGV. This CDR3 is built from 13 residues. The CDR3 DNA follows: TGTGCCAGCAGCTTGCATAGCGGCTACGAGCGGTACTTC. Residues: CASSLHSGYERYF.

The table lists this clonotype with a few counts. The gene calls are TRBV11-2 and TRBJ2-1; 7 bases line up with TRBD2. The CDR3 spans 16 residues. Germline CDR1 is SGHAT and CDR2 is FQNNGV. After removal of 1 base from V and 6 bases from J, the junction contained 9 bases not matched to a gene. The DNA of the CDR3 is TGTGCCAGCAGCTTAGTGGACGGGAGGACTGCCAATGAGCAGTTCTTC. Its translation is CASSLVDGRTANEQFF. Variable domain in full (rest from reference TRBV11-2 and TRBJ2-1): EAGVAQSPRYKIIEKRQSVAFWCNPISGHATLYWYQQILGQGPKLLIQFQNNGVVDDSQLPKDRFSAERLKGVDSTLKIQPAKLEDSAVYLCASSLVDGRTANEQFFGPGTRLTVL.

V is TRBV11-1 and J is TRBJ2-7; no clear D gene. Trimming shortened V by 5 bases and J by 2 bases, and 25 bases separated the two germline ends. The CDR3 runs to 18 residues. Germline V gene sequence: CDR1 SGHAT, CDR2 FQDESV (reference sequence). As DNA, the CDR3 is TGTGCCAGCAGCCCTAGGGAAGGTCGCCTTAAGACCGCCTACGAGCAGTACTTC. Translation: CASSPREGRLKTAYEQYF.

The table lists this clonotype with many counts. V usage is TRBV9 and J usage is TRBJ2-7; D not certain. From germline, CDR1 is SGDLS and CDR2 YYNGEE. The CDR3 sequence is 16 residues long. The V end lost 0 bases, the J end lost 0 bases, and 13 bases lay between the germline ends. Here the CDR3 reads CASSVATGVSSYEQYF. The CDR3 nucleotides read TGTGCCAGCAGCGTAGCTACGGGCGTCTCCTCCTACGAGCAGTACTTC.

In this sample, this clonotype turned up many times. The chain employs TRBV7-8 and TRBJ2-7, with D maybe TRBD2 (5 bases). Germline CDR1 is SGHVS and CDR2 is FQNEAQ. This CDR3 contains 12 residues. Trimming pared 5 bases from V and 4 bases from J, leaving 9 bases between. The CDR3 here is CASSPSGYEQYF. The CDR3 DNA is TGTGCCAGCAGCCCCTCGGGGTACGAGCAGTACTTC.

In this sample, this clonotype turned up many times. This chain connects TRBV7-2 to TRBJ2-4; no reliable D call. Trimming removed 1 base at V and 5 bases at J, with 6 bases between. The CDR3 is made up of 13 amino acids. In germline, CDR1 is SGHTA, CDR2 FQGNSA. In nucleotides, the CDR3 is TGTGCCAGCAGCTTAGACTTCGAAAACATTCAGTACTTC. Translating it yields CASSLDFENIQYF.

The rearrangement links TRBV24-1 to TRBJ1-5; D unclear. The length of the CDR3 is 14 residues. The V and J ends lost 2 bases and 0 bases respectively, with 4 bases between them. The germline gives CDR1 KGHDR, CDR2 SFDVKD. The CDR3 DNA is TGTGCCACCAGTGATTACCATAGCAATCAGCCCCAGCATTTT. This sequence encodes CATSDYHSNQPQHF.

This clonotype was seen many times. CDR3 in amino acids: CASRGPGELFF. The CDR3 DNA reads as TGTGCCAGCAGGGGACCCGGGGAGCTGTTTTTT. The rearrangement joins TRBV11-3 to TRBJ2-2; D is perhaps TRBD1 or TRBD2 (5 bases each). CDR1 is SGHNT and CDR2 is YENEEA in the germline V gene. The V and J ends lost 6 bases and 6 bases respectively, with 5 bases between them. The length of the CDR3 is 11 residues.

This clonotype rates as medium-sized. The V gene is TRBV20-1, the J gene TRBJ2-2; TRBD2 matches at 8 bases. CDR3 size: 16 residues. J gave up 2 bases and V 0 bases, and 5 bases lay outside the gene matches. Germline V gives CDR1 DFQATT, CDR2 SNEGSKA (reference sequence). The CDR3 nucleotides read TGCAGTGCTAGAGATCTGGGACTAGGCAACACCGGGGAGCTGTTTTTT. It encodes CSARDLGLGNTGELFF.

A note on this clonotype: The junction and the germline gene differ at one end; a read error may be behind it. The chain couples TRBV20-1 to TRBJ2-7; 7 nucleotides line up with TRBD2. Germline-derived CDR1 and CDR2 are DFQATT and SNEGSKA (reference sequence). The CDR3 sequence is 13 residues long. CDR3 sequence: CSAPSTSSYKQYF. The CDR3 bases are TGCAGTGCTCCATCGACTAGCAGCTACAAGCAGTACTTC.

This clonotype was found a few times. The chain joins TRBV6-5 to TRBJ2-2, with 8 bases aligning to TRBD1. The germline V gene encodes CDR1 MNHEY and CDR2 SVGAGI. This CDR3 contains 15 residues. With 2 bases clipped from V and 1 base from J, the junction kept 0 bases outside the gene matches. The CDR3 reads CASSYGTGNTGELFF. CDR3 nucleotide sequence: TGTGCCAGCAGTTACGGGACAGGGAACACCGGGGAGCTGTTTTTT.

With regard to this clonotype: The CDR3 does not end in the conserved phenylalanine or tryptophan, so this is likely a read error. The rearrangement uses TRBV7-9 and TRBJ2-7; 7 bases are shared with TRBD1. Germline V CDR1 and CDR2: SEHNR, FQNEAQ (reference sequence). The CDR3 extends over 14 amino acids. The ends lost 0 bases at V and 4 bases at J; junction bases unmatched: 3. CDR3 loop: CASSLADRAYEQYL. For the CDR3, the DNA is TGTGCCAGCAGCTTAGCAGACAGGGCGTACGAGCAGTACCTC.